The 26 T cell receptor beta chains below were found in one sample sequenced in a study of CD8+ T cells in alopecia areata. Extraction of RNA preceded its reverse transcription into cDNA, which served as the sequencing template. Profiling relied on immunoSEQ multiplex PCR, and the TCRdb table lists in-frame clones only, not all of them. This table holds fewer than 90,000 clones, roughly 51% found once. The sample was NKG2D-high CD8+ T cells sorted from blood. The receptors were gathered from a human donor with alopecia areata.

This clone was counted between two and nine times. The CDR3 region is CASSLGRSYNEQFF. DNA for the CDR3: TGTGCCAGCAGCTTAGGCCGTTCCTACAATGAGCAGTTCTTC. The genes are TRBV13 and TRBJ2-1; no firm D call. Germline CDR1 is PRHDT and CDR2 is FYEKMQ (reference sequence). CDR3 size: 14 residues. V shed 0 bases and J shed 1 base, with 4 bases lying between them.

The sample holds many counts of this clone. V usage is TRBV7-9 and J usage is TRBJ2-7, with no clear D. The germline V gene has CDR1 SEHNR and CDR2 FQNEAQ (reference sequence). V dropped 3 bases and J dropped 2 bases, with 11 bases sitting between them. The CDR3 covers 14 residues. The CDR3 DNA sequence: TGTGCCAGCAGCTTCGGGCAGGCGGCCTACGAGCAGTACTTC. Translating it yields CASSFGQAAYEQYF.

The chain has TRBV7-9 and TRBJ2-7, with D perhaps TRBD2 (5 bases). The CDR3 is 14 amino acids. Between the trimmed V and J ends, which lost 1 base and 3 bases, there was a span of 10 bases. Germline CDR1 SEHNR, CDR2 FQNEAQ (reference sequence). For the CDR3, the DNA is TGTGCCAGCAGCTTAGAGGGAGACCTCTACGAGCAGTACTTC. Protein product: CASSLEGDLYEQYF.

V gene TRBV28 combines with J gene TRBJ2-1; 10 bases map to TRBD2. CDR1 and CDR2 from the germline V gene are MDHEN and SYDVKM. V shed 5 bases, J shed 5 bases, and the junction held 9 bases outside the gene matches. This CDR3 is 16 amino acids long. DNA of the CDR3: TGTGCCAGCAGTCTCCCCACTAGCGGGATACACAATGAGCAGTTCTTC. Its translation: CASSLPTSGIHNEQFF.

J is TRBJ1-2 and V is TRBV29-1; a weak D match, TRBD1 (5 bases). The CDR3 consists of 11 residues. V shed 7 bases and J shed 6 bases, with 12 bases lying between them. Germline V CDR1 and CDR2: SQVTM, ANQGSEA. CDR3 in amino acids: CSAWDANGYTF. The CDR3 DNA reads as TGCAGCGCATGGGACGCGAATGGCTACACCTTC.

The chain has TRBV29-1 and TRBJ1-4; 7 bases are shared with TRBD1. The CDR3 length is 14 residues. The ends lost 7 bases at V and 8 bases at J; junction bases unmatched: 13. The germline CDR1 and CDR2 sequences are SQVTM and ANQGSEA. As DNA, the CDR3 is TGCAGCGCATACGCGACAGGGTCTGGCGAAAAACTGTTTTTT. Translating gives CSAYATGSGEKLFF.

V is TRBV10-3 and J is TRBJ2-1; the D gene is possibly TRBD2 (6 bases). The CDR3 has 12 amino acids. V lost 3 bases and J 8 bases, leaving 8 bases between the germline ends. Germline V CDR1 and CDR2: ENHRY, SYGVKD. The CDR3 is CAISELAHEQFF. The CDR3 region has the DNA TGTGCCATCAGTGAACTAGCACATGAGCAGTTCTTC.

The chain carries TRBV7-2 and TRBJ2-1, with D perhaps matching TRBD2 (5 bases). The CDR3 length is 15 residues. V lost 1 base and J lost 4, with 11 bases in between. CDR1 and CDR2 from the germline V gene are SGHTA and FQGNSA. The CDR3: CASSLGRGKYNEQFF. The CDR3 DNA reads as TGTGCCAGCAGCTTAGGGAGAGGGAAGTACAATGAGCAGTTCTTC.

The chain uses TRBV27 and TRBJ2-1; the D gene is possibly TRBD2 (5 bases). V was shortened by 2 bases and J by 5 bases, with 7 bases between the two germline ends. This CDR3 has 13 residues. Germline V lookup: CDR1 MNHEY, CDR2 SMNVEV (reference sequence). The CDR3 sequence: CASSLQTNNEQFF. CDR3 coding DNA: TGTGCCAGCAGTTTACAGACTAACAATGAGCAGTTCTTC.

This clone was observed a handful of times. V and J are TRBV30 and TRBJ2-1, with 14 bases that match TRBD2. The CDR3 has 15 residues. In germline, CDR1 is GTSNPN, CDR2 SVGIG (reference sequence). The trim removed 0 bases at V and 8 bases at J, leaving 3 bases unmatched. CDR3 in amino acids: CAWSVGTSGRHEQFF. The CDR3 DNA follows: TGTGCCTGGAGTGTAGGGACTAGCGGGAGACATGAGCAGTTCTTC.

The gene calls are TRBV30 and TRBJ1-4; no clear D. The ends were cut back, 4 bases at V and 2 bases at J, with 8 bases in the middle. CDR1 and CDR2 from the germline V gene are GTSNPN and SVGIG (reference sequence). The CDR3 consists of 13 residues. CDR3 nucleotides: TGTGCCTGGAAGACGGTCACTAATGAAAAACTGTTTTTT. Its translation is CAWKTVTNEKLFF.

This clone showed up just a few times. CDR3 DNA: TGTGCCAGCAGCTCCGCTTTGGAGCAGTTCTTC. Amino acids: CASSSALEQFF. The chain has TRBV5-6 and TRBJ2-1; no firm D call. The ends were cut back, 3 bases at V and 10 bases at J, with 8 bases in the middle. The CDR3 is 11 residues long. The germline CDR1 and CDR2 sequences are SGHDT and YYEEEE.

This sequence joins TRBV5-1 and TRBJ2-1, with TRBD1 matching over 8 bases. Looked up from germline, CDR1 is SGHRS and CDR2 is YFSETQ. The CDR3 extends over 19 amino acids. V lost 4 bases to trimming and J lost 0 bases; unmatched junction nucleotides: 15. CDR3 bases: TGCGCCAGCAGCCCCTGGGGGACAGGAGGCTTGGGCTCCTACAATGAGCAGTTCTTC. Protein sequence: CASSPWGTGGLGSYNEQFF.

The chain has TRBV6-5 and TRBJ1-2; D is ambiguous. Between the trimmed V and J ends, which lost 5 bases and 8 bases, there was a span of 12 bases. The CDR3 sequence is 12 residues long. Germline assignment: CDR1 MNHEY and CDR2 SVGAGI. CDR3 nucleotides: TGTGCCAGCAGTGGGGAAGGTGGAGGCTACACCTTC. Translation: CASSGEGGGYTF.

The chain links TRBV5-6 to TRBJ2-1, with D tentatively TRBD2 (5 bases). Germline V gene data show CDR1 as SGHDT and CDR2 as YYEEEE. Trimming took 0 bases from V and 13 from J, leaving 8 bases between them. The CDR3 sequence is 11 residues long. The CDR3 nucleotides read TGTGCCAGCAGCTTGGCGACTATTCAGTTCTTC. Its protein is CASSLATIQFF.

The chain has TRBV29-1 and TRBJ2-6; D not certain. The V end lost 6 bases, the J end lost 6 bases, and 0 bases lay between the germline ends. CDR3 size: 9 residues. CDR1 is SQVTM and CDR2 is ANQGSEA in the germline V gene. The CDR3 bases are TGCAGCGTGGCCAACGTCCTGACTTTC. This encodes CSVANVLTF.

Notes on this clone: The same CDR3 arises from other DNA sequences in this sample as well. The V call is TRBV29-1, the J call TRBJ2-7; D perhaps matches TRBD2 (5 bases). The CDR3 is 14 residues long. Trimming stripped 1 base from V and 0 bases from J, with 10 bases between. The V gene's germline CDR1 is SQVTM and CDR2 ANQGSEA. The CDR3 coding sequence is TGCAGCGTTGAAGTGTCGGGGAGCTCCTACGAGCAGTACTTC. This encodes CSVEVSGSSYEQYF.

CDR3: CASTIGTGRIYEQYF. The DNA of the CDR3 is TGTGCCAGCACCATCGGGACAGGGAGGATCTACGAGCAGTACTTC. The genes are TRBV11-2 and TRBJ2-7; 9 nucleotides line up with TRBD1. The CDR3 has 15 amino acids. The trim removed 7 bases at V and 3 bases at J, leaving 10 bases unmatched. CDR1 and CDR2 (germline): SGHAT, FQNNGV.

There are a few counts of this clone. The CDR3 loop reads CASSTKRFGETQYF. The CDR3, as DNA: TGTGCCAGCAGTACCAAAAGGTTCGGAGAGACCCAGTACTTC. The chain links TRBV28 to TRBJ2-5; D unclear. Germline CDR1 MDHEN, CDR2 SYDVKM. The CDR3 sequence is 14 residues long. V lost 5 bases, J lost 4 bases, and 14 bases lay in between. Variable domain in full (rest from reference TRBV28 and TRBJ2-5): DVKVTQSSRYLVKRTGEKVFLECVQDMDHENMFWYRQDPGLGLRLIYFSYDVKMKEKGDIPEGYSVSREKKERFSLILESASTNQTSMYLCASSTKRFGETQYFGPGTRLLVL.

The chain joins TRBV4-1 to TRBJ2-1; D is ambiguous. The CDR3 has 14 residues. CDR1 and CDR2 (germline): MGHRA, YSYEKL. Trimming pared 0 bases from V and 8 bases from J, leaving 11 bases between. The CDR3 nucleotides are TGCGCCAGCAGCCAAGATCGAGAGACCGATGAGCAGTTCTTC. Translated, it gives CASSQDRETDEQFF.

This clone is termed large. The J gene is TRBJ2-3, the V gene TRBV18; the D gene could be TRBD1 or TRBD2 (5 bases each). The CDR3 extends over 16 amino acids. In germline, CDR1 is KGHSH, CDR2 LQKENI. Between the trimmed V and J ends, which lost 0 bases and 5 bases, there was a span of 15 bases. The CDR3, as DNA: TGTGCCAGCTCACCACCGTGGGGGAAGCTAGAAGATACGCAGTATTTT. Its translation: CASSPPWGKLEDTQYF. Full variable domain (outside the CDR3, taken from reference TRBV18 and TRBJ2-3): NAGVMQNPRHLVRRRGQEARLRCSPMKGHSHVYWYRQLPEEGLKFMVYLQKENIIDESGMPKERFSAEFPKEGPSILRIQQVVRGDSAAYFCASSPPWGKLEDTQYFGPGTRLTVL.

The chain uses TRBV2 and TRBJ2-2; tentatively, D is TRBD2 (6 bases). Looked up from germline, CDR1 is SNHLY and CDR2 is FYNNEI. V was shortened by 10 bases and J by 6 bases, with 12 bases between the two germline ends. This CDR3 is built from 12 residues. The CDR3 loop reads CATLATPGELFF. CDR3 nucleotide sequence: TGTGCCACCCTAGCGACTCCCGGGGAGCTGTTTTTT.

V gene TRBV9 combines with J gene TRBJ2-3, with D perhaps matching TRBD1 (5 bases). V was trimmed by 0 bases and J by 6 bases, leaving 14 bases between them. In germline, CDR1 is SGDLS, CDR2 YYNGEE. The CDR3 has 15 residues. The CDR3 DNA is TGTGCCAGCAGCGTAGGGGGCTATAGTCGGGATACGCAGTATTTT. This codes for CASSVGGYSRDTQYF.

This chain links TRBV30 with TRBJ2-1, with D possibly being TRBD2 (7 bases). Between the trimmed V and J ends, which lost 2 bases and 11 bases, there was a span of 25 bases. The CDR3 extends over 16 amino acids. CDR1 and CDR2 from the germline V gene are GTSNPN and SVGIG (reference sequence). This chain's CDR3 is CAWSLLGGGSWFKQFF. The CDR3 nucleotides read TGTGCCTGGAGTCTTCTAGGGGGGGGTTCCTGGTTTAAGCAGTTCTTC.

The rearrangement uses TRBV30 and TRBJ1-1; D not resolved. The CDR3 length is 13 residues. Germline values: CDR1 GTSNPN, CDR2 SVGIG (reference sequence). Trimming cost V 3 bases and J 1 base, with 9 bases left between them. Written as DNA, the CDR3 is TGTGCCTGGAGGATTTCGGAGAACACTGAAGCTTTCTTT. Translating it yields CAWRISENTEAFF. Combining the CDR3 with reference TRBV30 and TRBJ1-1 gives the whole variable domain SQTIHQWPATLVQPVGSPLSLECTVEGTSNPNLYWYRQAAGRGLQLLFYSVGIGQISSEVPQNLSASRPQDRQFILSSKKLLLSDSGFYLCAWRISENTEAFFGQGTRLTVV.

This clone was observed a single time. The genes are TRBV4-1 and TRBJ2-7; 7 bases match TRBD1. The CDR3 loop spans 15 amino acids. Per the germline V gene, CDR1 is MGHRA and CDR2 is YSYEKL. With 0 bases clipped from V and 3 bases from J, the junction kept 5 bases outside the gene matches. The CDR3 spells CASSQDPGTDYEQYF. The CDR3 DNA reads as TGCGCCAGCAGCCAAGATCCCGGGACAGACTACGAGCAGTACTTC.